One TCR beta chain is described in this entry. This clonotype was counted at least ten times. Its antigen target is currently unknown. No much larger clone is present one base from it, and per-base qualities are unavailable. CDR1 LGHDT and CDR2 YNNKEL are derived from the germline V gene (reference sequence). Between the V and J ends, shortened by 2 bases and 6 bases respectively, the junction contains 8 bases. The CDR3 sequence holds 13 residues, the cysteine and phenylalanine included. Of all the DNA, just the CDR3 is kept, 39 bases in frame from base 1. This record belongs to a study of glioma-infiltrating T cells listed by TCRdb under 2016. A note on the overall study: The study sequenced TCR alpha- and beta-chain repertoires from glioma tissue, from non-neoplastic brain tissue and from matched peripheral blood mononuclear cells. Each tissue-infiltrating repertoire was compared with the same patient's peripheral blood repertoire to measure divergence between tissue and blood T-cell populations. The paired cohort comprised three low-grade glioma patients, eight primary glioblastoma patients and three non-glioma patients contributing non-neoplastic brain tissue. What the authors observed across the whole study: Group comparisons rested on small numbers: three non-neoplastic, three low-grade glioma and several glioblastoma patients. VJ-independent divergence between tissue and blood was found to be below expectation in non-neoplastic patients but above expectation in all gliomas, particularly low-grade gliomas. Very few CDR3 sequences were found to be shared between tissue and blood, and this scarcity was attributed to high CDR3 diversity and limited sampling.

The iRepertoire nested amplicon-rescue multiplex PCR (arm-PCR) platform was used to amplify TCR alpha and beta CDR3 regions from RNA. For one-step reverse transcription and amplification, roughly 100-450 ng of tissue mRNA or PBMC total RNA was used as input. Following bead purification, Illumina adapters were added by a secondary multiplex PCR, and libraries between 200 and 400 bp were gel-purified. Demultiplexing relied on internal 6-nucleotide barcodes carried by the libraries. Sequencing of the libraries was done on an Illumina MiSeq using 2x220 or 2x250 nucleotide paired-end reads. On the study's bioinformatics: Paired reads were merged with FLASH 1.2.11 and aligned to the GRCh37 human genome with BWA-MEM before extracting TRA and TRB reads. An IMGT-derived reference of cassette sequences and CDR3 motifs, with pseudogenes included, was used for V and J assignment. Reads were translated in three frames, and productive CDR3s were defined by a C…FGXG motif without stop codons. Clonotypes were defined as unique combinations of V-J cassette pair and CDR3 amino acid sequence. Hamming distance filtering was applied to reads, with thresholds set by the sequence error rate of each sample in mapped regions. TCRdb trimmed public reads at Q25 via fastp, called clones via MiXCR and kept in-frame beta chains. Entries that share a CDR3 protein sequence are merged under the most common genes and DNA. The V and J calls and clone size come from TCRdb's table, not from the authors' own analysis. Within this sample are more than 85,000 distinct CDR3 sequences, with 25% to 30% of them counted one time only. 35% of the sample belongs to the ten largest clones.

The sequenced material came from glioma tissue, nonneoplastic brain tissue, or PBMCs (not recorded which). This clonotype was obtained from a human donor with low-grade glioma or glioblastoma, undergoing nonglioma brain surgery, or in good health (not recorded which). The sequence is built from TRBV3-1 and TRBJ1-5; no D gene is confidently identified. The CDR3: CASSQTWSQPQHF. In nucleotides, the sequence is TGTGCCAGCAGCCAAACCTGGAGTCAGCCCCAGCATTTT.